The sequence of this T cell receptor beta chain was determined in a study of long-term antiretroviral therapy in people with HIV. Sequencing relied on immunoSEQ assay v3.0, run at survey level. Sequencing set out to capture about 35,000-55,000 T-cell genomes per sample. Clones were read by immunoSEQ multiplex PCR, and TCRdb kept only the in-frame ones, dropping some. The table includes 20,000 or so clones, around nine tenths detected once. Regarding the study as a whole: Increased diversity was seen after ART, yet it remained lower than in transplant donor controls.

A note on this clone: Its antigen is still unknown.

CDR1 is SGHRS and CDR2 is YFSETQ in the germline V gene. The CDR3 contains 16 residues. Trimming took 0 bases from V and 5 from J, leaving 15 bases between them. The rearrangement uses TRBV5-1 and TRBJ2-1, with D possibly matching TRBD1 (6 bases). The clonotype was recovered from a young man with HIV. Sequenced material: unsorted PBMCs, taken 0.2 years before starting antiretroviral therapy. The CDR3 region is CASSLAGQSRNNEQFF. DNA of the CDR3: TGCGCCAGCAGCTTGGCCGGACAGTCAAGGAACAATGAGCAGTTCTTC.